This T cell receptor beta chain was observed in a study of beta chain features in type 1 diabetes. Whole-study findings and limits: Shortening of TCRB CDR3s, moderate but significant, appeared in all four CD4+ subsets of Type 1 diabetes patients. Insertion counts at VDJ junctions were lower in type 1 diabetes patients, who also showed more deletions there.

Expressed TCRB transcripts got sequenced, as all isolated RNA was reverse transcribed. Profiling relied on immunoSEQ multiplex PCR, and the TCRdb table lists in-frame clones only, not all of them. Here the sample spans some 350,000 clones, roughly 13% being singletons. On this clone itself: Its antigen is not known.

Blood was drawn once from each donor into heparinised tubes. The draws averaged about 110 mL. J was trimmed by 4 bases and V by 4 bases; bases with no gene match: 10. The CDR3 runs to 16 residues. Germline assignment: CDR1 MDHEN and CDR2 SYDVKM. The chain employs TRBV28 and TRBJ2-7, with TRBD2 matching 10 bases. The TCR sequence derives from a woman between 18 and 29 years old with type 1 diabetes. Sequenced sample: naive CD4+ T cells from blood. CDR3 loop: CASSSFASGSVYEQYF. The CDR3 DNA reads as TGTGCCAGCAGTTCGTTCGCTAGCGGGAGTGTTTACGAGCAGTACTTC.